This entry is about one TCR beta chain. Its antigen is not identified. The data stem from a study of OX40 agonist ivuxolimab in advanced cancers. Regarding the study as a whole: With doses of 0.1 to 3.0 mg/kg, CD4+ and CD8+ blood T cells had undergone clonal expansion by week 6. Some of the lowest clonal expansion was seen in partial responders at 0.1-3.0 mg/kg.

The ends were cut back, 10 bases at V and 2 bases at J, with 20 bases in the middle. Germline values: CDR1 MDHEN, CDR2 SYDVKM. The CDR3 extends over 15 amino acids. Produced via immunoSEQ multiplex PCR; TCRdb's table is partial and in-frame only. The data contain about 60,000 clones, 65% to 85% of them singletons. This sequence joins TRBV28 and TRBJ1-2, with D tentatively TRBD1 (5 bases). This sequence originates from an adult with an advanced solid tumor such as melanoma, head and neck, liver or kidney cancer. The specimen was CD4+ or CD8+ T cells sorted from blood, collected in a trial of the OX40 agonist ivuxolimab. The chain's CDR3 is CAIGDPVRKNYGYTF. The CDR3 DNA reads TGTGCCATCGGGGACCCGGTGAGGAAGAACTATGGCTACACCTTC.